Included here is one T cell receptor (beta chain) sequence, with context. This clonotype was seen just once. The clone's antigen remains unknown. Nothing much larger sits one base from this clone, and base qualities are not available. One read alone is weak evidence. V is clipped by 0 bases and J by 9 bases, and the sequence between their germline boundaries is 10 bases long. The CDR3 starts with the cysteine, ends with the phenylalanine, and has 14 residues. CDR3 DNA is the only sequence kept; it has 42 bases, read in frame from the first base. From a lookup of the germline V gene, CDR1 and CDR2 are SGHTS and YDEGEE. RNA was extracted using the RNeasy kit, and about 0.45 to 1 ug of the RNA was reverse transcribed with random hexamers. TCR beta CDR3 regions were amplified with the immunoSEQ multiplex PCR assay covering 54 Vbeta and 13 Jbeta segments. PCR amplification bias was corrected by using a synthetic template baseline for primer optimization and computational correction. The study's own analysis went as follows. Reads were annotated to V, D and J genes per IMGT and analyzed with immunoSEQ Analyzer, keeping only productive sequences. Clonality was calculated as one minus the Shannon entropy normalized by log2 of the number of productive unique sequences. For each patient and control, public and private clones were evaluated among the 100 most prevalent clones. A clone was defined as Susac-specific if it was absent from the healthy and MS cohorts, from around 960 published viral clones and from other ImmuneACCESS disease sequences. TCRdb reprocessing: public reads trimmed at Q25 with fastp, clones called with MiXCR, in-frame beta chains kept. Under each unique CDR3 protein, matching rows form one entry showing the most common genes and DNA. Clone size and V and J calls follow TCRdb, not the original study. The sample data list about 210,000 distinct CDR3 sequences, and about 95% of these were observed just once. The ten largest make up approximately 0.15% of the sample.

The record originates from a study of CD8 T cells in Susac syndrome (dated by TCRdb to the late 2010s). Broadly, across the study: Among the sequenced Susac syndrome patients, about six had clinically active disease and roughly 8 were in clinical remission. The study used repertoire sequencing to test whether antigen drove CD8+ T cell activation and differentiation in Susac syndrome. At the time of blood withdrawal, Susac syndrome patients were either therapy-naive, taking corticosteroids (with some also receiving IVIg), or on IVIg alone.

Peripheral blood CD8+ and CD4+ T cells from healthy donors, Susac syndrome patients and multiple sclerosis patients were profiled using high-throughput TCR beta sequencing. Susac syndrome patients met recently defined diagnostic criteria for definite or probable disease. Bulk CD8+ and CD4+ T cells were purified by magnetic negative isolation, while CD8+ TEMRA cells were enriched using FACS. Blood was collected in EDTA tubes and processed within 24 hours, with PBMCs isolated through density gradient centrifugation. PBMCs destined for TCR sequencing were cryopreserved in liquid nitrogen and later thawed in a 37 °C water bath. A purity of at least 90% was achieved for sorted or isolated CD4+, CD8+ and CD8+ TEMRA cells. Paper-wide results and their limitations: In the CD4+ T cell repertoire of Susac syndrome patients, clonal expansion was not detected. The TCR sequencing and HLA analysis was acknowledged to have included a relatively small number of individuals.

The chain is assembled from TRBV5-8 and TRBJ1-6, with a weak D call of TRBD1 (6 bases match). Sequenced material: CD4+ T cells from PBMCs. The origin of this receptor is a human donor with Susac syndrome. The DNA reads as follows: TGTGCCAGCAGCTTGGTTCAGGGGTCTTCACCCCTCCACTTT. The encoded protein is CASSLVQGSSPLHF. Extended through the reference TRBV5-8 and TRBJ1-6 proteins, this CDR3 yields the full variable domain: EAGVTQSPTHLIKTRGQQATLRCSPISGHTSVYWYQQALGLGLQFLLWYDEGEERNRGNFPPRFSGRQFPNYSSELNVNALELEDSALYLCASSLVQGSSPLHFGNGTRLTVT.